The next 31 T cell receptor beta chains were all read from a single sample in a study of cytomegalovirus exposure and HLA in healthy donors. It was with 60 Vbeta and 13 Jbeta primers that the PCR ran. This table comes from immunoSEQ multiplex PCR, and its TCRdb copy is limited to in-frame clones, with some not included. This table has under 70,000 clones, 86% appearing once. Material for sequencing was PBMCs. The receptors shown here come from a woman under 40 in good health and CMV-seronegative.

A single count supports this clone. This rearrangement joins TRBV11-1 to TRBJ1-1; TRBD1 might be the D (5 bases). V lost 2 bases, J lost 4 bases, and 8 bases lay in between. CDR3 size: 13 residues. Germline V gives CDR1 SGHAT, CDR2 FQDESV (reference sequence). CDR3 nucleotide sequence: TGTGCCAGCAGCTTAAGTGGGGCCACTGAAGCTTTCTTT. Amino acids: CASSLSGATEAFF.

The chain is built from TRBV7-2 and TRBJ2-7, with 9 positions matching TRBD2. With 0 bases clipped from V and 4 bases from J, the junction kept 7 bases outside the gene matches. CDR3 length equals 16 residues. The V gene's germline CDR1 is SGHTA and CDR2 FQGNSA. The CDR3 nucleotides are TGTGCCAGCAGCTTAGCGGCGGGAGGGAACGGATACGAGCAGTACTTC. Amino acids: CASSLAAGGNGYEQYF.

The chain is built from TRBV28 and TRBJ2-5; TRBD1 matches at 7 bases. The CDR3 totals 15 residues. J gave up 1 base and V 5 bases, and 7 bases lay outside the gene matches. The germline CDR1 and CDR2 sequences are MDHEN and SYDVKM. The DNA of the CDR3 is TGTGCCAGCAGTCACCAAACAGGGGTCCAAGAGACCCAGTACTTC. Encoded protein: CASSHQTGVQETQYF.

The gene calls are TRBV18 and TRBJ2-1, with TRBD2 matching over 7 bases. V lost 3 bases and J lost 2; bases outside the gene matches: 4. Looked up from germline, CDR1 is KGHSH and CDR2 is LQKENI. There are 15 residues in the CDR3. CDR3 residues: CASSPPSGTYNEQFF. CDR3 nucleotides: TGTGCCAGCTCACCTCCTAGCGGTACCTACAATGAGCAGTTCTTC.

V and J are TRBV7-2 and TRBJ2-1; tentative D call: TRBD1 (7 bases). The length of the CDR3 is 14 residues. Germline CDR1 reads SGHTA; CDR2 reads FQGNSA. V lost 4 bases to trimming and J lost 12 bases, with 19 bases between them. The CDR3 region is CASSSGGSSVAQFF. Written as DNA, the CDR3 is TGTGCCAGCAGCTCAGGGGGATCTAGCGTAGCGCAGTTCTTC.

The gene calls are TRBV19 and TRBJ2-1; 13 bases are shared with TRBD2. The CDR3 has 18 amino acids. V lost 0 bases, J lost 9 bases, and 11 bases stayed unmatched. CDR1 and CDR2 (germline): LNHDA, SQIVND (reference sequence). The CDR3 is CASSIDRVLAGGMVEQFF. CDR3 in DNA: TGTGCCAGTAGTATAGATCGAGTACTAGCGGGAGGGATGGTTGAGCAGTTCTTC.

The chain carries TRBV30 and TRBJ2-3, with 12 bases aligning to TRBD2. Germline V gives CDR1 GTSNPN, CDR2 SVGIG (reference sequence). The CDR3 loop spans 14 amino acids. Unmatched junction bases numbered 2, after V lost 1 base and J lost 6 bases. Written as DNA, the CDR3 is TGTGCCTGGAGTGGACTAGCGGGAGTCGATACGCAGTATTTT. It specifies CAWSGLAGVDTQYF.

V usage is TRBV2 and J usage is TRBJ1-1, with D perhaps TRBD1 (5 bases). Looked up from germline, CDR1 is SNHLY and CDR2 is FYNNEI. V lost 2 bases and J lost 11, with 12 bases in between. The CDR3 is 12 amino acids. CDR3 DNA: TGTGCCAGCAGTGAAATTTGGACAAGTGCTTTCTTT. Its translation is CASSEIWTSAFF.

The chain recombines TRBV7-8 with TRBJ2-7; 8 nucleotides line up with TRBD2. Per the germline V gene, CDR1 is SGHVS and CDR2 is FQNEAQ. The length of the CDR3 is 14 residues. The junction had 7 bases not matched to a gene; V was cut back by 2 bases and J by 7 bases. CDR3 nucleotides: TGTGCCAGCAGCTTAACGGGAGGGCCGTGGGAGCAGTACTTC. It specifies CASSLTGGPWEQYF.

The chain couples TRBV13 to TRBJ1-1; 7 bases match TRBD1. V lost 2 bases, J lost 4 bases, and 4 bases stayed unmatched. Germline V gene lookup returns CDR1 PRHDT and CDR2 FYEKMQ (reference sequence). The CDR3 is made up of 14 amino acids. CDR3 residues: CASSLQGDRTEAFF. The CDR3 region has the DNA TGTGCCAGCAGCTTACAGGGGGACCGCACTGAAGCTTTCTTT. Drawing the rest from reference TRBV13 and TRBJ1-1, the complete variable domain is AAGVIQSPRHLIKEKRETATLKCYPIPRHDTVYWYQQGPGQDPQFLISFYEKMQSDKGSIPDRFSAQQFSDYHSELNMSSLELGDSALYFCASSLQGDRTEAFFGQGTRLTVV.

V and J are TRBV5-1 and TRBJ2-7; 7 positions agree with TRBD1. This CDR3 comprises 19 residues. The J segment lost 3 bases and the V segment lost 5 bases, leaving 23 bases of the junction unmatched. Germline V gene lookup returns CDR1 SGHRS and CDR2 YFSETQ. The CDR3 sequence is CASSFTGDGYQVGHYEQYF. The DNA of the CDR3 is TGCGCCAGCAGTTTTACAGGGGATGGGTATCAAGTGGGTCACTACGAGCAGTACTTC.

The CDR3 DNA sequence: TGTGCCAGCAGCTTAAGTGGGGGGGGCAATCAGCCCCAGCATTTT. As protein: CASSLSGGGNQPQHF. The V and J genes are TRBV7-8 and TRBJ1-5; a weak D match, TRBD1 (5 bases). The CDR3 covers 15 residues. CDR1 SGHVS and CDR2 FQNEAQ come from the germline V gene. V was pared by 2 bases and J by 2 bases, with 10 bases between.

This chain links TRBV25-1 with TRBJ2-7, with 8 bases aligning to TRBD1. The CDR3 is 14 amino acids. From germline, CDR1 is MGHDK and CDR2 SYGVNS. The trim removed 2 bases at V and 3 bases at J, leaving 3 bases unmatched. DNA of the CDR3: TGTGCCAGCAGTGAAAATGGACAGGGCTACGAGCAGTACTTC. It specifies CASSENGQGYEQYF.

V usage is TRBV9 and J usage is TRBJ1-1, with unresolved D. Trimming took off 4 bases at V and 4 bases at J, with 11 bases between the two ends. This CDR3 contains 13 residues. Germline CDR1 and CDR2: SGDLS and YYNGEE. The CDR3 DNA sequence: TGTGCCAGCAGCCCACCGGGTCTCACTGAAGCTTTCTTT. Protein: CASSPPGLTEAFF.

The rearrangement uses TRBV7-9 and TRBJ2-5; no clear D gene. The assigned J gene may be wrong: the sequence end matches TRBJ2-7 better. This CDR3 contains 12 residues. Germline V CDR1 and CDR2: SEHNR, FQNEAQ (reference sequence). The CDR3 reads CASSSSGYEQYF. CDR3 nucleotide sequence: TGTGCCAGCAGCTCGTCAGGATACGAGCAGTACTTC.

J is TRBJ2-3 and V is TRBV28; 8 bases line up with TRBD2. J lost 3 bases, V lost 5 bases, and 7 bases had no gene match. From germline, CDR1 is MDHEN and CDR2 SYDVKM. The CDR3 length is 15 residues. CDR3 DNA: TGTGCCAGCAGTATGAGCGGGAGTACGACAGATACGCAGTATTTT. Its protein is CASSMSGSTTDTQYF. Looking up the rest from reference TRBV28 and TRBJ2-3 gives the full variable domain: DVKVTQSSRYLVKRTGEKVFLECVQDMDHENMFWYRQDPGLGLRLIYFSYDVKMKEKGDIPEGYSVSREKKERFSLILESASTNQTSMYLCASSMSGSTTDTQYFGPGTRLTVL.

The chain is built from TRBV6-5 and TRBJ2-1; 7 bases are shared with TRBD2. The V segment lost 9 bases and the J segment 12 bases; nucleotides outside the gene matches: 17. The length of the CDR3 is 14 residues. Per the germline V gene, CDR1 is MNHEY and CDR2 is SVGAGI. The chain's CDR3 is CASMRASGIGRQFF. CDR3 coding DNA: TGTGCCAGTATGAGGGCTAGCGGTATCGGGCGGCAGTTCTTC.

The J gene is TRBJ2-1, the V gene TRBV5-1, with D tentatively TRBD2 (7 bases). The germline V and J ends were trimmed by 4 bases and 9 bases, with 14 bases remaining between them. CDR3 length: 13 residues. Looked up from germline, CDR1 is SGHRS and CDR2 is YFSETQ. DNA for the CDR3: TGCGCCAGCAGCCTGGGGGGGCCTTCTGAGCAGTTCTTC. Protein sequence: CASSLGGPSEQFF.

This clone was seen only once. The chain combines TRBV11-2 with TRBJ2-5; perhaps TRBD2 as D (5 bases). CDR3 size: 14 residues. CDR1 and CDR2 from the germline V gene are SGHAT and FQNNGV. V was cut by 4 bases and J by 8 bases, with 17 bases left in between. The CDR3 sequence: CASSSGLSHRTQYF. The CDR3 DNA sequence: TGTGCCAGCAGCTCCGGACTTTCTCACCGCACCCAGTACTTC.

The chain links TRBV6-1 to TRBJ2-5; possible D gene TRBD2, 5 bases. The germline V and J ends were trimmed by 7 bases and 2 bases, with 17 bases remaining between them. The CDR3 has 15 amino acids. Looked up from germline, CDR1 is MNHNS and CDR2 is SASEGT. The CDR3 sequence: CASTYSATTQETQYF. CDR3 DNA sequence: TGTGCCAGCACCTATAGCGCTACTACTCAAGAGACCCAGTACTTC.

The chain carries TRBV5-4 and TRBJ2-3; possibly TRBD1 for D (6 bases). The germline V gene encodes CDR1 SGHNT and CDR2 YYREEE (reference sequence). The V and J ends lost 4 bases and 2 bases respectively, with 11 bases between them. This CDR3 has 14 amino acids. The DNA for the CDR3 is TGTGCCAGCAGCAGGAGGACAGACACAGATACGCAGTATTTT. Translated: CASSRRTDTDTQYF.

The CDR3 region is CASSLTPGTSGFLPQYF. The DNA of the CDR3 is TGTGCCAGCAGCTTGACCCCCGGGACTAGCGGATTCCTGCCGCAGTATTTT. This sequence joins TRBV5-6 and TRBJ2-3; TRBD2 aligns across 11 bases. Germline CDR1 SGHDT, CDR2 YYEEEE. Losses at the gene ends were 1 base for V and 10 bases for J; bases not matched to a gene: 14. The CDR3 has 17 amino acids.

This chain links TRBV6-5 with TRBJ2-1; 13 bases fit TRBD2. J lost 10 bases, V lost 5 bases, and 8 bases had no gene match. The CDR3 has 15 residues. Germline V gene data show CDR1 as MNHEY and CDR2 as SVGAGI. The CDR3 nucleotides read TGTGCCAGCAGTCTACTAGCGGGAGGGGCGAGAGAGCAGTTCTTC. Residues: CASSLLAGGAREQFF.

The rearrangement joins TRBV5-1 to TRBJ2-5; D is possibly TRBD2 (6 bases). The germline V gene encodes CDR1 SGHRS and CDR2 YFSETQ. Trimming cost V 2 bases and J 2 bases, with 19 bases left between them. The CDR3 length is 17 residues. CDR3 bases: TGCGCCAGCAGCTTCCCTCGGGGGTTGGGGTGGCAAGAGACCCAGTACTTC. This gives the protein CASSFPRGLGWQETQYF. Complete variable domain (other parts from reference TRBV5-1 and TRBJ2-5): KAGVTQTPRYLIKTRGQQVTLSCSPISGHRSVSWYQQTPGQGLQFLFEYFSETQRNKGNFPGRFSGRQFSNSRSEMNVSTLELGDSALYLCASSFPRGLGWQETQYFGPGTRLLVL.

J is TRBJ1-2 and V is TRBV9; maybe TRBD1 (5 bases). V lost 3 bases to trimming and J lost 5 bases, with 20 bases between them. CDR1 is SGDLS and CDR2 is YYNGEE in the germline V gene. The CDR3 contains 16 residues. Written as DNA, the CDR3 is TGTGCCAGCAGCGGACGAGATGGGGGGGTGGGGTATGGCTACACCTTC. Protein: CASSGRDGGVGYGYTF.

The chain links TRBV18 to TRBJ1-2; 8 nucleotides match TRBD1. This CDR3 has 13 residues. Germline V gene sequence: CDR1 KGHSH, CDR2 LQKENI. After removal of 3 bases from V and 8 bases from J, the junction contained 5 bases not matched to a gene. This CDR3 reads CASSPQGARGYTF. The CDR3 bases are TGTGCCAGCTCACCTCAGGGGGCGCGAGGCTACACCTTC.

The gene calls are TRBV7-9 and TRBJ2-1, with TRBD2 matching over 12 bases. Germline trimming cut 4 bases from V and 8 bases from J; bases unmatched to any gene: 6. The CDR3 runs 15 residues. The germline gives CDR1 SEHNR, CDR2 FQNEAQ (reference sequence). The chain's CDR3 is CASSWTSGISDEQFF. CDR3 DNA sequence: TGTGCCAGCAGCTGGACTAGCGGGATAAGTGATGAGCAGTTCTTC.

The J gene is TRBJ1-1, the V gene TRBV28; D unresolved. Germline lookup yields CDR1 MDHEN and CDR2 SYDVKM. V lost 5 bases to trimming and J lost 10 bases, with 11 bases between them. This CDR3 has 11 amino acids. The CDR3 DNA reads TGTGCCAGCAGTGGGTTCGGGAGAGCTTTCTTT. It yields the protein CASSGFGRAFF.

The chain carries TRBV7-3 and TRBJ2-1; the D gene is possibly TRBD2 (5 bases). This CDR3 has 13 residues. In germline, CDR1 is SGHTA, CDR2 FQGTGA. Trimming cost V 4 bases and J 6 bases, with 10 bases left between them. CDR3 nucleotide sequence: TGTGCCAGCAGCTCTGACGCGGGCAATGAGCAGTTCTTC. This encodes CASSSDAGNEQFF.

The rearrangement uses TRBV5-1 and TRBJ2-5; possibly TRBD2 for D (6 bases). V lost 4 bases to trimming and J lost 5 bases, with 15 bases between them. Germline V gene lookup returns CDR1 SGHRS and CDR2 YFSETQ. The length of the CDR3 is 14 residues. The CDR3 is CASSPSTRWETQYF. The CDR3 DNA is TGCGCCAGCAGCCCGTCGACTAGATGGGAGACCCAGTACTTC.

This clone was found once. The chain carries TRBV6-1 and TRBJ2-5, with a possible D match to TRBD1 (6 bases). The CDR3 is made up of 13 amino acids. The germline gives CDR1 MNHNS, CDR2 SASEGT. V lost 7 bases and J lost 0, with 9 bases in between. CDR3 amino acids: CASMGHNQETQYF. DNA for the CDR3: TGTGCCAGCATGGGACATAACCAAGAGACCCAGTACTTC.